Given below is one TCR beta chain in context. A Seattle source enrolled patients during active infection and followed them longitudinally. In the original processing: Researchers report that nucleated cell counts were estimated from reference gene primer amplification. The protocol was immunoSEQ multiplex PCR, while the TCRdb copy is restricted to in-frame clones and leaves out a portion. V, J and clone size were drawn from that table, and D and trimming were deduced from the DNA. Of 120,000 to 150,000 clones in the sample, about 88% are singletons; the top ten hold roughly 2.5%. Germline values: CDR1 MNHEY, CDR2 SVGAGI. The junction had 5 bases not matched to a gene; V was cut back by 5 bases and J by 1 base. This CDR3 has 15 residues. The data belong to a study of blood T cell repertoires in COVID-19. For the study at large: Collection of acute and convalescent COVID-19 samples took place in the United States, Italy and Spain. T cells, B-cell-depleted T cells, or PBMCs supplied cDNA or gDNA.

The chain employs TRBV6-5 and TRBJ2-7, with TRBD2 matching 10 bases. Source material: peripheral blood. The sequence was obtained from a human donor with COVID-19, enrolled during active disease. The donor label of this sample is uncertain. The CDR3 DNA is TGTGCCAGCAGTCCCCGGACTAGCGGTTCCTACGAGCAGTACTTC. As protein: CASSPRTSGSYEQYF.